Listed here are 8 T cell receptor beta chains from one sample, sequenced in a study of graft-versus-host responses after intestinal transplantation. The protocol was immunoSEQ multiplex PCR, while the TCRdb copy is restricted to in-frame clones and leaves out a portion. Here the sample spans over 70,000 clones, around 90% being singletons. Which antigens these TCRs recognize remains unknown. The starting material was unstimulated CD8+ T cells sorted from spleen or lymph node cells, obtained before transplant. These receptors originate from a human donor who was the organ donor for an intestinal transplant.

This clone appeared once. The chain is built from TRBV7-9 and TRBJ2-7; tentatively, D is TRBD2 (7 bases). V dropped 6 bases and J dropped 6 bases, with 18 bases sitting between them. CDR1 is SEHNR, CDR2 FQNEAQ, per germline (reference sequence). The CDR3 sequence is 14 residues long. The CDR3 DNA reads as TGTGCCAGCAGTTCCTCACGGGGGGCAGGCGAGCAGTACGTC. It codes for CASSSSRGAGEQYV.

This sequence joins TRBV7-9 and TRBJ2-1; D possibly corresponds to TRBD2 (5 bases). The V and J ends lost 8 bases and 6 bases respectively, with 11 bases between them. The CDR3 runs 12 residues. Germline CDR1 is SEHNR and CDR2 is FQNEAQ (reference sequence). The CDR3 nucleotides read TGTGCCAGCGCCGGGGAAGGCAATGAGCAGTTCTTC. Its protein is CASAGEGNEQFF.

This clone came up a few times. The CDR3 region has the DNA TGTGCCAGCAGCCTAAACACCGGACAGGGATTATGGTACGAGCAGTACGTC. Amino acids: CASSLNTGQGLWYEQYV. The chain carries TRBV5-4 and TRBJ2-7, with 8 bases identical to TRBD1. V trimming: 4 bases; J trimming: 4 bases; junction bases outside the gene matches: 16. This CDR3 spans 17 amino acids. Germline V gives CDR1 SGHNT, CDR2 YYREEE (reference sequence).

The chain uses TRBV7-9 and TRBJ1-5, with D unclear. The CDR3 sequence is 12 residues long. V was clipped by 5 bases and J by 5 bases, with 7 bases between them. Germline V gene data show CDR1 as SEHNR and CDR2 as FQNEAQ (reference sequence). The CDR3: CASSTVYQPQHF. CDR3 DNA sequence: TGTGCCAGCAGCACGGTTTATCAGCCCCAGCATTTT.

V is TRBV6-5 and J is TRBJ2-2; D may be TRBD2 (6 bases). The V gene lost 2 bases and the J gene lost 1 base, with 8 bases spanning the gap. CDR3 length equals 15 residues. Germline CDR1 MNHEY, CDR2 SVGAGI. The CDR3 loop reads CASSYGGMNTGELFF. The CDR3 coding sequence is TGTGCCAGCAGTTACGGGGGGATGAACACCGGGGAGCTGTTTTTT.

The V and J genes are TRBV2 and TRBJ2-1; 10 nucleotides agree with TRBD2. V lost 4 bases, J lost 1 base, and 10 bases stayed unmatched. The CDR3 runs to 18 residues. Germline V lookup: CDR1 SNHLY, CDR2 FYNNEI. DNA for the CDR3: TGTGCCAGCAGTGGCCCTCGGGCTAGCGGGGGTTCCTACAATGAGCAGTTCTTC. Amino acid sequence: CASSGPRASGGSYNEQFF.

The rearrangement joins TRBV5-4 to TRBJ2-3; TRBD2 might be the D (5 bases). Germline-derived CDR1 and CDR2 are SGHNT and YYREEE (reference sequence). The CDR3 sequence is 14 residues long. V shed 0 bases and J shed 5 bases, with 10 bases lying between them. The CDR3 coding sequence is TGTGCCAGCAGCTTGGGAAGGGAGCTAGATACGCAGTATTTT. Translation: CASSLGRELDTQYF.

The rearrangement links TRBV28 to TRBJ1-4; 9 bases line up with TRBD1. Germline V lookup: CDR1 MDHEN, CDR2 SYDVKM. The CDR3 length is 15 residues. V shed 5 bases, J shed 8 bases, and the junction held 9 bases outside the gene matches. The CDR3 DNA is TGTGCCAGCAGTGCGACGACAGGGGGAGACGAAAAACTGTTTTTT. Protein product: CASSATTGGDEKLFF. The entire variable domain, with the rest obtained from reference TRBV28 and TRBJ1-4, is as follows: DVKVTQSSRYLVKRTGEKVFLECVQDMDHENMFWYRQDPGLGLRLIYFSYDVKMKEKGDIPEGYSVSREKKERFSLILESASTNQTSMYLCASSATTGGDEKLFFGSGTQLSVL.